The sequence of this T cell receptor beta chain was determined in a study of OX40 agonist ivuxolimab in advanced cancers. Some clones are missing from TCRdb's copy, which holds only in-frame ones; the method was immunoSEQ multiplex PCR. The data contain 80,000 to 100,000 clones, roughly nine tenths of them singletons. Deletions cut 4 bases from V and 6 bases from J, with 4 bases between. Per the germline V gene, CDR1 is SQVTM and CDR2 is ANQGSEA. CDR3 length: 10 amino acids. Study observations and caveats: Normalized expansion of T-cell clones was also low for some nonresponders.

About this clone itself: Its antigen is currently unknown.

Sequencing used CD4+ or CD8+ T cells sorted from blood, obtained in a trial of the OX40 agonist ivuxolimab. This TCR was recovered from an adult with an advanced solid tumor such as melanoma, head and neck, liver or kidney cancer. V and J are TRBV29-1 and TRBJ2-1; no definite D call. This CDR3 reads CSVGVNEQFF. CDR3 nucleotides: TGCAGCGTTGGGGTCAATGAGCAGTTCTTC.